This is a list of T cell receptor beta chains from one sample in a study of CD8+ T cells in alopecia areata. Clones were sequenced by immunoSEQ multiplex PCR, and TCRdb holds only the in-frame ones, with some missing. The repertoire holds fewer than 110,000 clones, over 80% seen once, with less than 30% in the top ten. This specimen consisted of CD8+ T cells sorted from blood, obtained at week 24, from a patient treated with tofacitinib. These receptors were collected from a human donor with alopecia areata. Each CDR3 is given with its conserved first and last residue. Fields, in order: J gene, D gene, V gene, clone size, CDR3 DNA, CDR3 protein. The D gene is left open where the match is weak. The size entry is marked missing in some rows and otherwise reads once, few, many or a size class.

TRBJ2-2	TRBD2	TRBV30	NA	TGTGCCTGGAGTGTCGGGACTAGCGGCACCGGGGAGCTGTTTTTT	CAWSVGTSGTGELFF
TRBJ2-1	NA	TRBV29-1	once	TGCAGCGTTGAAGTGGGGTCGCTCTACAATGAGCAGTTCTTC	CSVEVGSLYNEQFF
TRBJ2-7	NA	TRBV23-1	few	TGCGCCAGCAGTCAAGGCGGGGACTCCAATCGCGAGCAGTACTTC	CASSQGGDSNREQYF
TRBJ1-1	TRBD1	TRBV7-2	NA	TGTGCCAGCAGCCCCTGGACAGGGGGTATTATTGACACTGAAGCTTTCTTT	CASSPWTGGIIDTEAFF
TRBJ1-1	NA	TRBV20-1	NA	TGCAGTGCTACCCTGGGGGCTGAAGCTTTCTTT	CSATLGAEAFF
TRBJ1-1	TRBD1	TRBV19	few	TGTGCCAGTAGTGTCCGGGACAGGCACACTGAAGCTTTCTTT	CASSVRDRHTEAFF
TRBJ1-2	NA	TRBV5-1	NA	TGCGCCAGCAGCTCGATTCGGGCCTCCTATGGCTACACCTTC	CASSSIRASYGYTF
TRBJ2-1	NA	TRBV5-1	NA	TGCGCCAGCAGCTTGGCACGGGAGACAGGGAGCTCCTACAATGAGCAGTTCTTC	CASSLARETGSSYNEQFF
TRBJ2-5	NA	TRBV7-9	NA	TGTGCCAGCAGCCCGAGCGGGCCTGAGACCCAGTACTTC	CASSPSGPETQYF
TRBJ2-2	NA	TRBV29-1	NA	TGCAGCACCGAGGGGGGGAACACCGGGGAGCTGTTTTTT	CSTEGGNTGELFF
TRBJ2-5	NA	TRBV5-1	NA	TGCGCCAGCAGCTTGGTATACGGTTTCGAAGAGACCCAGTACTTC	CASSLVYGFEETQYF
TRBJ2-2	NA	TRBV7-9	NA	TGTGCCAGCAGCTGGACCACCGGGGAGCTGTTTTTT	CASSWTTGELFF
TRBJ2-2	TRBD2	TRBV7-8	NA	TGTGCCAGCAGCCCTACGGGACTAGCGGGGGCCGGGGAGCTGTTTTTT	CASSPTGLAGAGELFF
TRBJ2-7	TRBD1	TRBV7-9	once	TGTGCCAGCAGCTTAACAGGGGCGTCCTACGAGCAGTACTTC	CASSLTGASYEQYF
TRBJ2-3	TRBD1	TRBV2	NA	TGTGCCAGCAGCAAAGGGACAGGGGCGCACTCAGATACGCAGTATTTT	CASSKGTGAHSDTQYF
TRBJ2-3	NA	TRBV7-6	NA	TGTGCCAGCAGCTTAGAATGGGGCGCAGATACGCAGTATTTT	CASSLEWGADTQYF
TRBJ2-2	NA	TRBV9	NA	TGTGCCAGCAGCGTAGCGGGGTCCGGGGAGCTGTTTTTT	CASSVAGSGELFF
TRBJ2-7	NA	TRBV7-8	NA	TGTGCCAGCAGCTTGGCCAAGGGACCCACCTCCTACGAGCAGTACTTC	CASSLAKGPTSYEQYF
TRBJ2-3	NA	TRBV4-1	NA	TGCGCCAGCAGCCAAGAAGGGACAGATACGCAGTATTTT	CASSQEGTDTQYF
TRBJ1-1	NA	TRBV29-1	NA	TGCAGCGTTCAGGGTTGGTCGAACACTGAAGCTTTCTTT	CSVQGWSNTEAFF
TRBJ2-5	NA	TRBV2	NA	TGTGCCAGCAGTGAAGCGTCCCGGACAGACTTC	CASSEASRTDF
TRBJ1-1	NA	TRBV9	once	TGTGCCAGCAGCGACGGAAGGGGTGGGGACACTGAAGCTTTCTTT	CASSDGRGGDTEAFF
TRBJ2-3	TRBD2	TRBV4-2	NA	TGTGCCAGCAGCCAAGAGGTAGCGGGGGGGCAAGATACGCAGTATTTT	CASSQEVAGGQDTQYF
TRBJ1-2	NA	TRBV6-5	NA	TGTGCCAGCAGTTACGGATCAGGGATCTCTGGCTACACCTTC	CASSYGSGISGYTF
TRBJ1-1	NA	TRBV4-1	NA	TGCGCCAGCAGCCCCCAAGTGAGGGTTAACACTGAAGCTTTCTTT	CASSPQVRVNTEAFF
TRBJ2-5	NA	TRBV12-5	NA	TGTGCTAGTGAGGGGGACAAGGTCGGGGAGACCCAGTACTTC	CASEGDKVGETQYF
TRBJ1-4	TRBD1	TRBV27	NA	TGTGCCAGCAGTAGCCTACAGGGGCCGCGTAATGAAAAACTGTTTTTT	CASSSLQGPRNEKLFF
TRBJ1-1	NA	TRBV4-1	NA	TGCGCCAGCAGCCAACCGGGTAACACTGAAGCTTTCTTT	CASSQPGNTEAFF
TRBJ2-7	NA	TRBV25-1	NA	TGTGCCAGCAGTGGGGGCTACATCAACTACGAGCAGTACTTC	CASSGGYINYEQYF
TRBJ2-2	NA	TRBV6-5	NA	TGTGCCAGCAGTTACTCAACCCGACTAGTAGCCGGGGAGCTGTTTTTT	CASSYSTRLVAGELFF
TRBJ2-3	NA	TRBV29-1	NA	TGCAGCGTGACCGAGGGCCCGTCAACTTTTACAGATACGCAGTATTTT	CSVTEGPSTFTDTQYF
TRBJ2-7	NA	TRBV7-9	NA	TGTGCCAGCAGACCTGGACTTTCCTACGAGCAGTACTTC	CASRPGLSYEQYF
TRBJ2-7	TRBD1	TRBV6-5	NA	TGTGCCAGCAGTTTCTCTACAGGGGCTGTAGCCCACGAGCAGTACTTC	CASSFSTGAVAHEQYF
TRBJ2-7	NA	TRBV5-4	NA	TGTGCCAGCAGCTTTAACCCGACCTACGAGCAGTACTTC	CASSFNPTYEQYF
TRBJ2-7	NA	TRBV29-1	NA	TGCAGCGTTGAAGATTTCGGGGTCGGGGAGCTACGTGGGGTCTACGAGCAGTACTTC	CSVEDFGVGELRGVYEQYF
TRBJ2-1	NA	TRBV5-1	NA	TGCGCCAGCAGCTTGCGGGGGCCCTTCAACAATGAGCAGTTCTTC	CASSLRGPFNNEQFF
TRBJ2-5	NA	TRBV13	NA	TGTGCCAGCAGCTTCGGCAGGGGCTATGAGACCCAGTACTTC	CASSFGRGYETQYF
TRBJ2-1	TRBD1	TRBV28	NA	TGTGCCAGCAGTCTACAGGGGATGGTCTCCTACAATGAGCAGTTCTTC	CASSLQGMVSYNEQFF
TRBJ2-2	NA	TRBV7-6	few	TGTGCCAGCAACAACCCGGGATACACCGGGGAGCTGTTTTTT	CASNNPGYTGELFF
TRBJ2-5	TRBD2	TRBV14	NA	TGTGCCAGCAGCCAAGATCTCGGGGGGAGAGAGACCCAGTACTTC	CASSQDLGGRETQYF
TRBJ1-6	NA	TRBV7-3	NA	TGTGCCAGCAGCTTAACTTCCGGGGCCAATTCACCCCTCCACTTT	CASSLTSGANSPLHF
TRBJ1-1	TRBD1	TRBV9	NA	TGTGCCAGCAGCCTCGACAGGGGCCCTGAAGCTTTCTTT	CASSLDRGPEAFF
TRBJ2-2	NA	TRBV25-1	few	TGTGCCAGCAGGGCGCTCGGGGAGCTGTTTTTT	CASRALGELFF
TRBJ2-6	NA	TRBV6-6	NA	TGTGCCAGCAGTTACCCACAGGGAACTGGGGCCAACGTCCTGACTTTC	CASSYPQGTGANVLTF
TRBJ2-2	NA	TRBV6-1	NA	TGTGCCAGCAGTGAGGTCCCGGGACCGGTGAACACCGGGGAGCTGTTTTTT	CASSEVPGPVNTGELFF
TRBJ1-1	NA	TRBV5-6	few	TGTGCCAGCAGCTGGGGTGGGGCAGTCGGCTGGACTGAAGCTTTCTTT	CASSWGGAVGWTEAFF
TRBJ2-7	TRBD1	TRBV5-4	NA	TGTGCCAGCAGCTTGGGCCAGGGGGCGGCCGAGCAGTACTTC	CASSLGQGAAEQYF
TRBJ1-1	TRBD1	TRBV7-9	once	TGTGCCAGCAGCTTAAAGGACAGGGTTAGCAAAGCTTTCTTT	CASSLKDRVSKAFF
TRBJ2-3	TRBD1	TRBV7-6	once	TGTGCCAGCAGCTCCCCGGGAGGGGGACAGGGGGCGCCGGATACGCAGTATTTT	CASSSPGGGQGAPDTQYF
TRBJ2-5	TRBD2	TRBV7-8	NA	TGTGCCAGCAGCTATCGAGCGGGGGGACAAGAGACCCAGTACTTC	CASSYRAGGQETQYF
TRBJ2-7	NA	TRBV14	NA	TGTGCCAGCAGCCCCTTATACAGTTACGAGCAGTACTTC	CASSPLYSYEQYF
TRBJ2-5	NA	TRBV27	NA	TGTGCCAGCAGTTTATTGGGAGAAGAGACCCAGTACTTC	CASSLLGEETQYF
TRBJ1-1	NA	TRBV30	NA	TGTGCCTGGAGTTATAACACTGAAGCTTTCTTT	CAWSYNTEAFF
TRBJ2-1	NA	TRBV4-3	few	TGCGCCAGCAGCCAAACGGGACATAGCTCCTACAATGAGCAGTTCTTC	CASSQTGHSSYNEQFF
TRBJ2-2	TRBD1	TRBV7-6	NA	TGTGCCAGCAGCCACACAGGGGGCCACGGGGAGCTGTTTTTT	CASSHTGGHGELFF
TRBJ2-5	TRBD2	TRBV2	once	TGTGCCAGCAGTACTGGGACTAGCGGGGTCCAAGAGACCCAGTACTTC	CASSTGTSGVQETQYF